Given below is one TCR beta chain in context. No antigen is known for it. A much larger clone sits a single nucleotide away, making a read error possible. Using its own MiXCR run on the reads, TCRdb lists one record per CDR3 protein. The data show over 300,000 distinct CDR3 sequences, with under 20% seen just once and about 12% held by the top ten. The data originate from a study of T cell repertoires in cytomegalovirus infection. Study-wide results and caveats: Ex vivo responses were dominated by HLA-C-restricted CMV-specific TCR beta clonotypes. Carriage of CMV together with the relevant HLA was identifiable through cumulative public TCR beta family frequency.

Germline V CDR1 and CDR2: SGHTA, FQGNSA. The CDR3 runs 13 residues. The germline V and J ends were trimmed by 2 bases and 9 bases, with 13 bases remaining between them. The rearrangement joins TRBV7-2 to TRBJ1-1; no clear D gene. The source is a human donor in good health (CMV status not recorded). Some clones in this sample may be carry-over from other donors' samples. Source material: PBMCs. The CDR3 sequence is CASSLRVVDQAFF. DNA of the CDR3: TGTGCCAGCAGCTTAAGGGTGGTGGACCAAGCTTTCTTT.